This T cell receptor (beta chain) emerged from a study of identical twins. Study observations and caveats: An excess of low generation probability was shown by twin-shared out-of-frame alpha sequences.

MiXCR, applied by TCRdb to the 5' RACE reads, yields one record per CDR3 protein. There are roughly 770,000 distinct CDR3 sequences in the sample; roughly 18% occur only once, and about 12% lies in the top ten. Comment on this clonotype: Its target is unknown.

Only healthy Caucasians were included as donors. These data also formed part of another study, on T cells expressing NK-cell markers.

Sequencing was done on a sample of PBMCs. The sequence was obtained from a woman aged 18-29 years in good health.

DNA for the CDR3: TGTGCCAGCAGCTCGGACAGGGGAGAAAAACTGTTTTTT. Protein: CASSSDRGEKLFF. This chain uses TRBV7-2 with TRBJ1-4, with TRBD1 matching over 9 bases. V shed 4 bases and J 8 bases; nucleotides not matched to a gene: 2. This CDR3 has 13 amino acids. CDR1 and CDR2 from the germline V gene are SGHTA and FQGNSA. Looking up the rest from reference TRBV7-2 and TRBJ1-4 gives the full variable domain: GAGVSQSPSNKVTEKGKDVELRCDPISGHTALYWYRQSLGQGLEFLIYFQGNSAPDKSGLPSDRFSAERTGGSVSTLTIQRTQQEDSAVYLCASSSDRGEKLFFGSGTQLSVL.